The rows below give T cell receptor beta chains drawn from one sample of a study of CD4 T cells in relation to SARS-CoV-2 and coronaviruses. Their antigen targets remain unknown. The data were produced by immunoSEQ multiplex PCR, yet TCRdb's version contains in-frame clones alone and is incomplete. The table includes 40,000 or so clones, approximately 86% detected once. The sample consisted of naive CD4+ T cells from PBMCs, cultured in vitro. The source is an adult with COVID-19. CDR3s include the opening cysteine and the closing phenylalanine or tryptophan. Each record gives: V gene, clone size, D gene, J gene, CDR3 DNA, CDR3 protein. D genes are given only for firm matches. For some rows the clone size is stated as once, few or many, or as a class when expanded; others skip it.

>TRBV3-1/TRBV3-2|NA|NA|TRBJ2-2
TGTGCCAGCAGCCAAGAGAGCAGAGCACCCGACACCGGGGAGCTGTTTTTT
CASSQESRAPDTGELFF
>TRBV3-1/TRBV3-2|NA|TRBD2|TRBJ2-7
TGTGCCAGCAGCCAAACCCCGGGACTAGCGGGCACCTACGAGCAGTACTTC
CASSQTPGLAGTYEQYF
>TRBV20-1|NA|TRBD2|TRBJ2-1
TGCAGTGCTAGTGGGAGGGACCTTCCCTACAATGAGCAGTTCTTC
CSASGRDLPYNEQFF
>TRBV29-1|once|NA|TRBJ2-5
TGCAGCGTTGGGGGCCATCAAGAGACCCAGTACTTC
CSVGGHQETQYF
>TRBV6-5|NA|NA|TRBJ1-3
TGTGCCAGCACCAGGGCGGGAGGAAACACCATATATTTT
CASTRAGGNTIYF
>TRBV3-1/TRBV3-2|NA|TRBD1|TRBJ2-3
TGTGCCAGCAGCCGGACAGGTCCGGGGGATACGCAGTATTTT
CASSRTGPGDTQYF
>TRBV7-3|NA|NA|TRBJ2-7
TGTGCCAGCAGCTCCTACCGGGACTCCAACGAGCAGTACTTC
CASSSYRDSNEQYF
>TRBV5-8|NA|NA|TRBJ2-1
TGTGCCAGCAGCTTGAGGGTGGTTGTTGAGCAGTTCTTC
CASSLRVVVEQFF
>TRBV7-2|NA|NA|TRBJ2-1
TGTGCCAGCAGCTTAGACCGGTTACCTCTCAATGAGCAGTTCTTC
CASSLDRLPLNEQFF
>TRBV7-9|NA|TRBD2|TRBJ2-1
TGTGCCAGCAGCTTAGGCTGGACTTGGGGACTACGACCTTCGGATGAGCAGTTCTTC
CASSLGWTWGLRPSDEQFF
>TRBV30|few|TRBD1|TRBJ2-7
TGTGCCTGGAGGCACAGGGGCGAGCAGTACTTC
CAWRHRGEQYF
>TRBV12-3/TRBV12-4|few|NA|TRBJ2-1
TGTGCCAGCAGTATCTACAATGAGCAGTTCTTC
CASSIYNEQFF
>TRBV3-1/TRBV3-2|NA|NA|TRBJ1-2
TGTGCCAGCAGCCAAGATTTCGGGGTTGACTATGGCTACACCTTC
CASSQDFGVDYGYTF
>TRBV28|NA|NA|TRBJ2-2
TGTGCCAGCAGTTTATGGAAACAGGAGAACACCGGGGAGCTGTTTTTT
CASSLWKQENTGELFF
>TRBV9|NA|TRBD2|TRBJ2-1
TGTGCCAGCAGCGTAGCGGGAGGGCCAGTCGATGAGCAGTTCTTC
CASSVAGGPVDEQFF
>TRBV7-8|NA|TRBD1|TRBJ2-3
TGTGCCAGCAGCTCCCCGGGACAGGGAGTTACGCAGTATTTT
CASSSPGQGVTQYF
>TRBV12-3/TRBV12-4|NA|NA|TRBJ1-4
TGTGCCAGTCAGCGGTTAGGTGAAAAACTGTTTTTT
CASQRLGEKLFF
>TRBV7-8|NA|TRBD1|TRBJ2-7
TGTGCCAGCAGCAAGCCCCTCGACAGGGTGACTCGCTACGAGCAGTACTTC
CASSKPLDRVTRYEQYF
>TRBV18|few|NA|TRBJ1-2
TGTGCCAGCTCACCAGGGGCGGGAGGTGGCTACACCTTC
CASSPGAGGGYTF
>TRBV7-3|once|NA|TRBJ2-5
TGTGCCAGCAGCCCCACAGGGATAGAGACCCAGTACTTC
CASSPTGIETQYF
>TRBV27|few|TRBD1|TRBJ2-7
TGTGCCAGCAGCTACGCCAGGGACAGCGAGCAGTACTTC
CASSYARDSEQYF
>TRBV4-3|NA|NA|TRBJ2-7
TGCGCCAGCAGCCAAGATCCGGTACAGGAGTACTTC
CASSQDPVQEYF
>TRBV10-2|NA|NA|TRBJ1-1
TGCGCCAGCAGTGACCCGACGGGACTGCAGAACACTGAAGCTTTCTTT
CASSDPTGLQNTEAFF
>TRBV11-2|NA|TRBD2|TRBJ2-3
TGTGCCAGCAGCTTAGGGCTGCGGGAGGCTGCAGATACGCAGTATTTT
CASSLGLREAADTQYF
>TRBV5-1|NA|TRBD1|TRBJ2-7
TGCGCCAGCAGCTCTACAGGGGGCTACGAGCAGTACTTC
CASSSTGGYEQYF
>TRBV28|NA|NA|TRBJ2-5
TGTGCCAGCAGTTTATCGTTCGGGCGTGGATTTGGGGAGACCCAGTACTTC
CASSLSFGRGFGETQYF